This TCR beta chain was identified during a study of cytomegalovirus exposure and HLA in healthy donors. Per the germline V gene, CDR1 is KGHSH and CDR2 is LQKENI. This CDR3 comprises 15 residues. Unmatched junction bases numbered 4, after V lost 2 bases and J lost 4 bases. Both 60 Vbeta primers and 13 Jbeta primers went into the PCR. The method was immunoSEQ multiplex PCR; TCRdb's version includes in-frame clones alone and lacks a portion of them. The sample records 150,000 or so clones, roughly 80% being singletons. This clonotype originated in a male donor in good health and CMV-seropositive. The genes are TRBV18 and TRBJ2-1, with 8 bases that match TRBD2. Sequenced sample: PBMCs. The CDR3 bases are TGTGCCAGCTCACCAGGTCCTAGCGGGTACAATGAGCAGTTCTTC. It translates to CASSPGPSGYNEQFF.